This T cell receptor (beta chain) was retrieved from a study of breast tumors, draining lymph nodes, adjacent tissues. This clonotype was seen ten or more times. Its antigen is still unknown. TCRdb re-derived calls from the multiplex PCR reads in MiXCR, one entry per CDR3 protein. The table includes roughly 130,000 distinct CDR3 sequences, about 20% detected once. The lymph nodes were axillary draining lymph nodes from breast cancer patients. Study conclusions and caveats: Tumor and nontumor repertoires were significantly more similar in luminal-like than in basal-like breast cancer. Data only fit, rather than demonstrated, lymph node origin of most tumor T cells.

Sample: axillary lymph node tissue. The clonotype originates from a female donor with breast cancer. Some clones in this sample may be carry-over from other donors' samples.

The CDR3 spells CASSSDRIQETQYF. The CDR3 bases are TGTGCCAGCAGCTCAGACAGGATACAAGAGACCCAGTACTTC. V and J are TRBV11-1 and TRBJ2-5; tentatively, D is TRBD1 (6 bases). The V end was cut by 4 bases, the J end by 2 bases, with 11 bases between. This CDR3 region has 14 residues. Germline V gives CDR1 SGHAT, CDR2 FQDESV (reference sequence).